These T cell receptor beta chains were read from a single sample in a study of cytomegalovirus exposure and HLA in healthy donors. Sequencing used immunoSEQ multiplex PCR; TCRdb keeps in-frame clones, though not all of them. The sample carries about 130,000 clones, over 70% recorded once. The specimen was PBMCs. The origin of the receptors is a woman in her forties or fifties in good health and CMV-seronegative. Both conserved end residues are part of each CDR3. A D gene is named only where the DNA matches it firmly. Where a row states a size, it is once, few, many or the class of an expanded clone; other rows omit it.

D: TRBD1
size: .
V: TRBV28
J: TRBJ2-7
DNA: TGTGCCAGCAGTTCTCCTGGACAGGGGGACCCCTACGAGCAGTACTTC
CDR3: CASSSPGQGDPYEQYF

D: TRBD1
size: .
V: TRBV5-6
J: TRBJ2-5
DNA: TGTGCCAGCAGCAGATCCGGGACAGGGGGCGGGGAGACCCAGTACTTC
CDR3: CASSRSGTGGGETQYF

D: .
size: .
V: TRBV10-3
J: TRBJ2-1
DNA: TGTGCCATCAGTGTAAACGGGAGAGAGTTCTTC
CDR3: CAISVNGREFF

D: TRBD2
size: few
V: TRBV4-3
J: TRBJ2-2
DNA: TGCGCCAGCAGCCCCCGGACTAGCGGGAGGGCGAACACCGGGGAGCTGTTTTTT
CDR3: CASSPRTSGRANTGELFF

D: TRBD1
size: once
V: TRBV19
J: TRBJ1-4
DNA: TGTGCCAGTAGTAGGGGCGACGGGACAGGGCATAATGAAAAACTGTTTTTT
CDR3: CASSRGDGTGHNEKLFF

D: TRBD2
size: .
V: TRBV10-3
J: TRBJ2-5
DNA: TGTGCCATCAGTGAGTCAGGACTAGCGGGAGGCCGGGGGAGTACCGAGACCCAGTACTTC
CDR3: CAISESGLAGGRGSTETQYF

D: TRBD2
size: .
V: TRBV6-1
J: TRBJ2-7
DNA: TGTGCCAGCAGCCATACTAGCGGGAGGGCCGACGAGCAGTACTTC
CDR3: CASSHTSGRADEQYF

D: .
size: .
V: TRBV28
J: TRBJ2-2
DNA: TGTGCCAGCAGTTTTACAGGGCTCACCGGGGAGCTGTTTTTT
CDR3: CASSFTGLTGELFF

D: .
size: once
V: TRBV4-3
J: TRBJ2-7
DNA: TGCGCCAGCAGCCAAGATCTAACAGGGTACTCCTACGAGCAGTACTTC
CDR3: CASSQDLTGYSYEQYF

D: TRBD2
size: many
V: TRBV28
J: TRBJ2-7
DNA: TGTGCCAGCAGTCGTGCCGGGACTAGCGGGGTACGAGCGGAGCAGTACTTC
CDR3: CASSRAGTSGVRAEQYF

D: TRBD1
size: .
V: TRBV2
J: TRBJ1-3
DNA: TGTGCCAGCAGTGAAGTGGAGGGGGCATACTTTGGAAACACCATATATTTT
CDR3: CASSEVEGAYFGNTIYF

D: .
size: once
V: TRBV6-4
J: TRBJ2-1
DNA: TGTGCCAGCAGTGTAGAATCAGGGGAATTCGAGCAGTTCTTC
CDR3: CASSVESGEFEQFF

D: .
size: .
V: TRBV6-1
J: TRBJ2-7
DNA: TGTGCCAGCACCAACCCCCTAACCTACGAGCAGTACTTC
CDR3: CASTNPLTYEQYF

D: .
size: once
V: TRBV27
J: TRBJ2-1
DNA: TGTGCCAGCAGTTTGGGGGGACTCAACAATGAGCAGTTCTTC
CDR3: CASSLGGLNNEQFF

D: TRBD1
size: .
V: TRBV7-9
J: TRBJ2-5
DNA: TGTGCCAGCAGCTTAAGCAGGGGACAGCAAGAGACCCAGTACTTC
CDR3: CASSLSRGQQETQYF

D: .
size: .
V: TRBV25-1
J: TRBJ1-1
DNA: TGTGCCAGCAGTGATCTCACCCGTTACTCTGAAGCTTTCTTT
CDR3: CASSDLTRYSEAFF

D: .
size: .
V: TRBV5-8
J: TRBJ1-5
DNA: TGTGCCAGCAGCTTGCGAGGCAATCAGCCCCAGCATTTT
CDR3: CASSLRGNQPQHF

D: TRBD2
size: .
V: TRBV2
J: TRBJ2-1
DNA: TGTGCCAGCAGTGAAGGGTCTAGCGGGAGGAATGAGCAGTTCTTC
CDR3: CASSEGSSGRNEQFF

D: .
size: .
V: TRBV19
J: TRBJ2-1
DNA: TGTGCCAGTAGCAACCCCACTGGAGGGTTATACAATGAGCAGTTCTTC
CDR3: CASSNPTGGLYNEQFF

D: TRBD1
size: few
V: TRBV6-1
J: TRBJ2-7
DNA: TGTGCCATTCGGCCCGACAGGGTGGGGTACGAGCAGTACTTC
CDR3: CAIRPDRVGYEQYF

D: .
size: .
V: TRBV2
J: TRBJ1-1
DNA: TGTGCCAGCAGCGAACGGGACTCTGGCACTGAAGCTTTCTTT
CDR3: CASSERDSGTEAFF

D: TRBD1
size: .
V: TRBV7-9
J: TRBJ1-2
DNA: TGTTCCAGCAGCAGGGGACAGGGTAGCTATGGCTACACCTTC
CDR3: CSSSRGQGSYGYTF

D: .
size: .
V: TRBV6-4
J: TRBJ2-7
DNA: TGTGCCAGCAGTGTCGACCTGGGGCAGGCCTACGAGCAGTACTTC
CDR3: CASSVDLGQAYEQYF

D: TRBD2
size: few
V: TRBV6-6
J: TRBJ2-7
DNA: TGTGCCAGCAGGAAGGAAGCGGGAGGGCTCTCCTACGAGCAGTACTTC
CDR3: CASRKEAGGLSYEQYF

D: .
size: once
V: TRBV28
J: TRBJ2-3
DNA: TGTGCCAGCAGTTCGGACATCCTCAAGGGTACAGATACGCAGTATTTT
CDR3: CASSSDILKGTDTQYF

D: TRBD2
size: .
V: TRBV28
J: TRBJ2-3
DNA: TGTGCCAGCAAAGCGGGAGGGTACACAGATACGCAGTATTTT
CDR3: CASKAGGYTDTQYF

D: .
size: .
V: TRBV4-1
J: TRBJ1-5
DNA: TGCGCCAGCAGCCAAGAAGGGGTTGGGAACAATCAGCCCCAGCATTTT
CDR3: CASSQEGVGNNQPQHF

D: TRBD1
size: .
V: TRBV10-3
J: TRBJ2-7
DNA: TGTGCCATCAGTGCGGACAGGGGAGGTTACGAGCAGTACTTC
CDR3: CAISADRGGYEQYF

D: .
size: .
V: TRBV19
J: TRBJ2-2
DNA: TGTGCCAGTAGTATAGGAACGGGCACCGGGGAGCTGTTTTTT
CDR3: CASSIGTGTGELFF

D: .
size: .
V: TRBV9
J: TRBJ1-2
DNA: TGTGCCAGCAGCCGAGGGGAGGAGGCCCTTGGCTACACCTTC
CDR3: CASSRGEEALGYTF

D: TRBD1
size: few
V: TRBV19
J: TRBJ1-2
DNA: TGTGCCAGTAGTGGACTCCTAGGACAGGAGGGCACCTTC
CDR3: CASSGLLGQEGTF

D: .
size: few
V: TRBV30
J: TRBJ1-1
DNA: TGTGCCTGGACTCTGCGGGCATCCCGGGCTTTCTTT
CDR3: CAWTLRASRAFF

D: TRBD2
size: .
V: TRBV7-8
J: TRBJ2-1
DNA: TGTGCCAGCAGGCTTGGGACTAGCGGGGGAGCCTACAATGAGCAGTTCTTC
CDR3: CASRLGTSGGAYNEQFF

D: TRBD2
size: .
V: TRBV28
J: TRBJ2-1
DNA: TGTGCCAGCAGTTTAGCAGCGGGAAGTTACAATGAGCAGTTCTTC
CDR3: CASSLAAGSYNEQFF

D: .
size: .
V: TRBV7-2
J: TRBJ1-1
DNA: TGTGCCAGCAGCTTTGGTGCCGGGAACACTGAAGCTTTCTTT
CDR3: CASSFGAGNTEAFF

D: .
size: .
V: TRBV28
J: TRBJ1-1
DNA: TGTGCCAGCAGTTCCCATGGCAGGGGTAGAACTGAAGCTTTCTTT
CDR3: CASSSHGRGRTEAFF

D: .
size: once
V: TRBV5-1
J: TRBJ2-1
DNA: TGCGCCAGCAGAACTGCAGCGGAAGGCAATGAGCAGTTCTTC
CDR3: CASRTAAEGNEQFF

D: TRBD1
size: .
V: TRBV19
J: TRBJ1-3
DNA: TGTGCCAGGAGGGACAGATTATCACCTACCTCTGGAAACACCATATATTTT
CDR3: CARRDRLSPTSGNTIYF

D: TRBD2
size: .
V: TRBV7-9
J: TRBJ2-1
DNA: TGTTCCAGCAGCCCAGAAGGACTAGCGGGAGTGAATGAGCAGTTCTTC
CDR3: CSSSPEGLAGVNEQFF

D: .
size: .
V: TRBV13
J: TRBJ1-3
DNA: TGTGCCAGCAGTTCCACAGGGCCTGGAAACACCATATATTTT
CDR3: CASSSTGPGNTIYF

D: TRBD2
size: .
V: TRBV2
J: TRBJ2-1
DNA: TGTGCCAGCACTCTTGGGCGGGAGGGGCAGTTCTTC
CDR3: CASTLGREGQFF